This TCR beta chain was identified in a study of blood T cell repertoires in COVID-19. Whole-study context: Both acute and convalescent COVID-19 samples were obtained from the United States, Italy and Spain. T cells, B-cell-depleted T cells, or PBMCs supplied cDNA or gDNA.

Germline V lookup: CDR1 MNHNY, CDR2 SVGAGI (reference sequence). This CDR3 comprises 13 residues. The ends lost 6 bases at V and 3 bases at J; junction bases unmatched: 5. Recruited during active infection, patients (from Seattle) were subsequently followed longitudinally. In the original processing: Reference gene primer amplification gave estimated nucleated cell counts. Only in-frame clones appear in the TCRdb table, and some are missing; sequencing was by immunoSEQ multiplex PCR. V and J calls and clone size follow that table, whereas D and trimming were derived from the DNA. The sample lists around 130,000 clones, roughly 90% occurring once.

The receptor was isolated from a human donor with COVID-19, enrolled during active disease. The donor label of this sample is uncertain. Material for sequencing was peripheral blood. The chain links TRBV6-6 to TRBJ2-7; 7 bases line up with TRBD1. As DNA, the CDR3 is TGTGCCAGCAGGGTTGGACAGGACTACGAGCAGTACTTC. Encoded protein: CASRVGQDYEQYF.